The TCR beta chain described here comes from a study of shared clonotypes between healthy human individuals. Study observations and caveats: Generation probabilities of non-shared clonotypes were lower (relative to those shared by all four donors).

This clone appeared a few times. Its antigen is undetermined. Germline CDR1 reads SGHTA; CDR2 reads FQGNSA. The CDR3 is made up of 16 amino acids. V gave up 4 bases and J gave up 2 bases; unmatched junction bases: 7. At the deep level, the assay was run. Across several immunoSEQ plates, the genomic DNA of each subset was split evenly. Repertoires were generated with immunoSEQ multiplex PCR, while TCRdb's copy carries only in-frame clones and drops some. The table lists hundreds of thousands of clones, roughly 70% of them singletons. Sequenced input: memory CD4+ T cells sorted from blood. Subset here: CD45RA-negative fraction. This TCR was sampled from a woman in her twenties or thirties in good health. The chain employs TRBV7-2 and TRBJ1-2; 10 bases agree with TRBD1. The CDR3 DNA follows: TGTGCCAGCAGCTCCCATGTGGGACAGGGGAACTATGGCTACACCTTC. Protein sequence: CASSSHVGQGNYGYTF.